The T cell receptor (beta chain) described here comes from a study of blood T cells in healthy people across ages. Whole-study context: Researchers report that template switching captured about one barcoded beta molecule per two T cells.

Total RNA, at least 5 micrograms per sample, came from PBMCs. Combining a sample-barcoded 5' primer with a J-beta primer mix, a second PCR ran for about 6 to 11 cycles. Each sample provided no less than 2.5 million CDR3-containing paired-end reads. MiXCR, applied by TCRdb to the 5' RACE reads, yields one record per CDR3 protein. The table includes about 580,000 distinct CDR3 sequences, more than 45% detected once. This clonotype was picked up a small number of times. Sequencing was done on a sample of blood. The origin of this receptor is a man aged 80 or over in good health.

This CDR3 reads CASSFEGSTQYF. DNA of the CDR3: TGTGCCAGCAGCTTCGAAGGAAGTACGCAGTATTTT. The chain carries TRBV7-8 and TRBJ2-3; D remains ambiguous. V dropped 3 bases and J dropped 8 bases, with 9 bases sitting between them. The germline gives CDR1 SGHVS, CDR2 FQNEAQ. The CDR3 extends over 12 amino acids.